A selection of T cell receptor beta chains follows, all from one sample in a study of control samples from healthy donors and cancer patients. This table comes from immunoSEQ multiplex PCR, and its TCRdb copy is limited to in-frame clones, with some not included. This sample has roughly 200,000 clones; 91% occur once, and the top ten carry approximately 1.8%. The sample was blood. The receptor source for this set is a man younger than 40 in good health. The CDR3 runs from the conserved cysteine through the conserved F or W. A D gene is named only where the DNA matches it firmly.

J: TRBJ1-6
D: -
V: TRBV6-6
CDR3: CASSYVQDNSPLHF
DNA: TGTGCCAGCAGTTACGTCCAGGATAATTCACCCCTCCACTTT

J: TRBJ2-2
D: TRBD2
V: TRBV12-3/TRBV12-4
CDR3: CASGGGRSGELFF
DNA: TGTGCCAGCGGCGGGGGGCGGTCCGGGGAGCTGTTTTTT

J: TRBJ1-1
D: TRBD1
V: TRBV3-1/TRBV3-2
CDR3: CASNRAGGQGRNTEAFF
DNA: TGTGCCAGCAATCGAGCGGGGGGACAGGGGCGAAACACTGAAGCTTTCTTT

J: TRBJ1-2
D: -
V: TRBV7-8
CDR3: CASSSNTGRFYGYTF
DNA: TGTGCCAGCAGCTCCAACACGGGACGGTTCTATGGCTACACCTTC

J: TRBJ2-7
D: TRBD2
V: TRBV7-2
CDR3: CASSLRTSQRGSYEQYF
DNA: TGTGCCAGCAGCTTAAGAACCAGCCAGCGGGGCTCCTACGAGCAGTACTTC

J: TRBJ2-2
D: -
V: TRBV5-1
CDR3: CASSLAGQTGELFF
DNA: TGCGCCAGCAGCTTGGCGGGGCAAACCGGGGAGCTGTTTTTT

J: TRBJ1-1
D: -
V: TRBV5-1
CDR3: CASSLNGWDTEAFF
DNA: TGCGCCAGCAGCTTGAACGGATGGGACACTGAAGCTTTCTTT

J: TRBJ2-1
D: -
V: TRBV11-2
CDR3: CASSLGIYNEQFF
DNA: TGTGCCAGCAGCTTAGGGATATACAATGAGCAGTTCTTC

J: TRBJ2-3
D: TRBD2
V: TRBV10-2
CDR3: CASSEAPSGGLGDTQYF
DNA: TGCGCCAGCAGTGAGGCTCCTAGCGGGGGTTTGGGAGATACGCAGTATTTT

J: TRBJ1-2
D: -
V: TRBV14
CDR3: CASSQEGGYGYTF
DNA: TGTGCCAGCAGCCAAGAGGGGGGCTATGGCTACACCTTC

J: TRBJ1-2
D: -
V: TRBV6-5
CDR3: CASSILGGNGYTF
DNA: TGTGCCAGCAGTATCCTGGGGGGTAATGGCTACACCTTC

J: TRBJ1-1
D: TRBD1
V: TRBV13
CDR3: CASSPRTGRIEAFF
DNA: TGTGCCAGCAGCCCGAGGACAGGGCGTATTGAAGCTTTCTTT

J: TRBJ2-2
D: TRBD2
V: TRBV5-1
CDR3: CASSPGGGTGELFF
DNA: TGCGCCAGCAGCCCGGGGGGAGGTACCGGGGAGCTGTTTTTT

J: TRBJ2-3
D: TRBD2
V: TRBV7-8
CDR3: CASSLARGPAGGHQDTQYF
DNA: TGTGCCAGCAGCTTAGCGCGTGGTCCAGCGGGGGGGCATCAAGATACGCAGTATTTT

J: TRBJ2-2
D: -
V: TRBV4-1
CDR3: CASSQDPLWGNTGELFF
DNA: TGCGCCAGCAGCCAGGATCCGTTGTGGGGAAACACCGGGGAGCTGTTTTTT

J: TRBJ2-1
D: -
V: TRBV11-2
CDR3: CASSFRVAGDNEQFF
DNA: TGTGCCAGCAGCTTTAGGGTCGCCGGGGACAATGAGCAGTTCTTC

J: TRBJ1-5
D: TRBD1
V: TRBV5-8
CDR3: CASSPTGQVFQPQHF
DNA: TGTGCCAGCAGCCCGACGGGACAGGTCTTTCAGCCCCAGCATTTT

J: TRBJ2-3
D: TRBD2
V: TRBV2
CDR3: CASIESNPSGESNTQYF
DNA: TGTGCCAGCATCGAAAGTAATCCTAGCGGGGAATCCAATACGCAGTATTTT

J: TRBJ1-6
D: -
V: TRBV5-8
CDR3: CASSLGRINSPLHF
DNA: TGTGCCAGCAGCTTGGGGAGGATTAATTCACCCCTCCACTTT

J: TRBJ1-3
D: TRBD1
V: TRBV6-4
CDR3: CASSPGTGASGNTIYF
DNA: TGTGCCAGCAGTCCTGGGACAGGGGCCTCTGGAAACACCATATATTTT

J: TRBJ1-6
D: -
V: TRBV9
CDR3: CASSVEASSKAYNSPLHF
DNA: TGTGCCAGCAGCGTAGAGGCGTCAAGTAAGGCCTATAATTCACCCCTCCACTTT

J: TRBJ2-2
D: TRBD1
V: TRBV30
CDR3: CAWSPTGQGLAGELFF
DNA: TGTGCCTGGAGTCCTACGGGACAGGGGCTCGCCGGGGAGCTGTTTTTT

J: TRBJ1-6
D: -
V: TRBV6-5
CDR3: CASSPNWDDSPLHF
DNA: TGTGCCAGCAGTCCAAATTGGGACGATTCACCCCTCCACTTT

J: TRBJ2-4
D: -
V: TRBV7-9
CDR3: CASSLSEKRIAKNIQYF
DNA: TGTGCCAGCAGCTTATCAGAGAAAAGGATAGCCAAAAACATTCAGTACTTC

J: TRBJ2-1
D: -
V: TRBV12-1
CDR3: CASRAGQGSYNEQFF
DNA: TGTGCCAGCAGGGCTGGACAGGGCTCCTACAATGAGCAGTTCTTC

J: TRBJ1-2
D: -
V: TRBV29-1
CDR3: CSVPDPNYGYTF
DNA: TGCAGCGTCCCAGACCCTAACTATGGCTACACCTTC

J: TRBJ1-1
D: -
V: TRBV5-4
CDR3: CASSLEQLNTEAFF
DNA: TGTGCCAGCAGCTTGGAACAGCTGAACACTGAAGCTTTCTTT

J: TRBJ2-3
D: -
V: TRBV27
CDR3: CASSRGADTQYF
DNA: TGTGCCAGCAGTAGGGGCGCAGATACGCAGTATTTT

J: TRBJ2-5
D: TRBD2
V: TRBV28
CDR3: CASSVTSGGGETQYF
DNA: TGTGCCAGCAGTGTTACTAGCGGGGGTGGAGAGACCCAGTACTTC

J: TRBJ1-2
D: -
V: TRBV7-2
CDR3: CASSLMGRGGYTF
DNA: TGTGCCAGCAGCTTAATGGGCAGGGGTGGCTACACCTTC